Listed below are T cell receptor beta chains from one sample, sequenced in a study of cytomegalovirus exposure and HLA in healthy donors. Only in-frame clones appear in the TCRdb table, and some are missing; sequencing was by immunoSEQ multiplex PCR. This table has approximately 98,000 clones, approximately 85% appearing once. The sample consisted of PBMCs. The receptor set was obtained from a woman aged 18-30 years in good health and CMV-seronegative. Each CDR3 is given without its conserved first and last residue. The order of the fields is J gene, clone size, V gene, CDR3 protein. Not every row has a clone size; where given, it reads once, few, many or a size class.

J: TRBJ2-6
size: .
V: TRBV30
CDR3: AWRGLAGAPGANVLT

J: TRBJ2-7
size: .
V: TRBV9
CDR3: ASSPGPYEQY

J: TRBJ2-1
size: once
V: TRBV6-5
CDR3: ASGLARGSVDEQF

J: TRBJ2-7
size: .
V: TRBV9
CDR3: ASSVGAGSDYEQY

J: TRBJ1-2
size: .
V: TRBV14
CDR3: ASSLQGGGYGYT

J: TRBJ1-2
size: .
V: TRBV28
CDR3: ASSVRDRSSLPVYGYT

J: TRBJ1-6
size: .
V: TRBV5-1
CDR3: ASSLDRVTVNSPLH

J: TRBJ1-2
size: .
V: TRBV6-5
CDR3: ASSRGQTPGGT

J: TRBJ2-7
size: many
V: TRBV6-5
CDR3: ASRTRDRGSYEQY

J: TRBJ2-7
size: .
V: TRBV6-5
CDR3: ASSSSGLSSYEQY

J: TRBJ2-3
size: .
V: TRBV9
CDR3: ASSVAAGGGTDTQY

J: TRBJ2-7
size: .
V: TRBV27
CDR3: ASIPRVAGTGTYEQY

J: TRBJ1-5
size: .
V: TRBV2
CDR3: ASSEGGRNQPQH

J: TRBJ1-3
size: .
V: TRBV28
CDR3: ASSRTGLGNTIY

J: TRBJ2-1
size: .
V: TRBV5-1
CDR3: ASSLSEYNEQF

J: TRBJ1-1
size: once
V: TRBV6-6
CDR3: ASSLQQGGNTEAF

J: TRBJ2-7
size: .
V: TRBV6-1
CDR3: ASRRDIRSYEQY

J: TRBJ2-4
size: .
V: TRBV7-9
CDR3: ASSHPHRENIQY

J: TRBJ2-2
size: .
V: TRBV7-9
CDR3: ASSRLGTPGSCF

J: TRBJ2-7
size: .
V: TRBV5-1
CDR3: ASSWGTGWYEQY

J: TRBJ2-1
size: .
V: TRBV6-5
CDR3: ASSSGQSNEQF

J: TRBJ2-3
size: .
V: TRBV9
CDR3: ASSHPVSTDTQY

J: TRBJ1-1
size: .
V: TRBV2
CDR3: ASSAPGEAF

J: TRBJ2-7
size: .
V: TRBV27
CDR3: ASSSSHTLHYEQY

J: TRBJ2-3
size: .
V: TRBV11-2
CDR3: ASRSRDRDTDTQY

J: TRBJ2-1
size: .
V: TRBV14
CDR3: ASSQDWGQGGYNEQF

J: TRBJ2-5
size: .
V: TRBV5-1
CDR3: ASSLAGLAGGQETQY

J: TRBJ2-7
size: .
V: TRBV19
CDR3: ASSIVSGGGGEQY

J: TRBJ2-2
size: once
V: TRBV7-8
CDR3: ASSLAPSGVTGELF

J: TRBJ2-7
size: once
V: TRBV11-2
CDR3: ASSLTSGRSYEQY

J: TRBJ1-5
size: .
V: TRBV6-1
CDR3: ASSEARGDPRFYSNQPQH

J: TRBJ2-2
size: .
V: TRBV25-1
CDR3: ASSESPDSNTGELF

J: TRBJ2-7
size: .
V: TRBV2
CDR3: ASKTGQGEFYEQY